The 18 T cell receptor beta chains given below trace back to one sample, sequenced in a study of shared clonotypes between healthy human individuals. Profiling relied on immunoSEQ multiplex PCR, and the TCRdb table lists in-frame clones only, not all of them. The sample comprises 1,400,000 or so clones, approximately 98.5% of which are singletons, and 0.36% rests with the top ten. The sequencing sample was made of naive CD4+ T cells sorted from blood. The subset was: CD45RA+ positively selected. These receptors all come from a man aged 25 to 45 in good health.

The chain joins TRBV27 to TRBJ2-2; D unresolved. CDR1 and CDR2 from the germline V gene are MNHEY and SMNVEV (reference sequence). The CDR3 length is 15 residues. V was pared by 5 bases and J by 8 bases, with 18 bases between. The chain's CDR3 is CASSPMARGAGELFF. CDR3 coding DNA: TGTGCCAGCAGTCCAATGGCTAGAGGTGCTGGGGAGCTGTTTTTT.

The CDR3 DNA sequence: TGTGCCAGCTCACTGATTCCCGGGACAGGGGACCACGAGCAGTACTTC. This translates into CASSLIPGTGDHEQYF. The genes are TRBV18 and TRBJ2-7; TRBD1 matches 10 bases. Germline V gives CDR1 KGHSH, CDR2 LQKENI. The V and J ends lost 4 bases and 5 bases, in that order; junction bases with no gene match: 11. This CDR3 spans 16 amino acids.

The chain has TRBV30 and TRBJ2-7; 8 bases map to TRBD1. This CDR3 is 16 amino acids long. V trimming: 2 bases; J trimming: 2 bases; junction bases outside the gene matches: 11. CDR1 and CDR2 from the germline V gene are GTSNPN and SVGIG (reference sequence). The CDR3 here is CAWSNPSTGGTYEQYF. The CDR3 DNA reads as TGTGCCTGGAGTAACCCCTCAACAGGGGGGACCTACGAGCAGTACTTC.

The chain couples TRBV6-6 to TRBJ2-1; TRBD2 might be the D (6 bases). This CDR3 has 15 residues. Trimming cost V 4 bases and J 0 bases, with 10 bases left between them. The V gene's germline CDR1 is MNHNY and CDR2 SVGAGI (reference sequence). CDR3 nucleotide sequence: TGTGCCAGCAGTTTAGCGGTGAGCTCCTACAATGAGCAGTTCTTC. It specifies CASSLAVSSYNEQFF.

The chain employs TRBV28 and TRBJ2-5; the D is unclear. Trimming took 7 bases from V and 7 from J, leaving 19 bases between them. The germline V gene encodes CDR1 MDHEN and CDR2 SYDVKM. There are 14 residues in the CDR3. The CDR3 DNA reads as TGTGCCAGCATCCCTACCCGGGTCAGAGGGACCCAGTACTTC. Its translation: CASIPTRVRGTQYF.

The J gene is TRBJ2-3, the V gene TRBV27; D unclear. The V and J ends lost 7 bases and 4 bases respectively, with 15 bases between them. CDR1 and CDR2 (germline): MNHEY, SMNVEV (reference sequence). CDR3 length equals 14 residues. CDR3 sequence: CASIPPSESDTQYF. The CDR3 nucleotides are TGTGCCAGCATTCCCCCCTCCGAGTCAGATACGCAGTATTTT.

V and J are TRBV16 and TRBJ1-3; D may be TRBD1 (5 bases). The CDR3 is 14 residues long. V was trimmed by 6 bases and J by 3 bases, leaving 12 bases between them. Germline-derived CDR1 and CDR2 are KGHSY and FQNENV. The CDR3 sequence: CASRRDRLGNTIYF. In DNA, the CDR3 is TGTGCCAGCAGGAGGGACCGTCTTGGAAACACCATATATTTT.

The rearrangement links TRBV19 to TRBJ2-7, with 9 bases aligning to TRBD2. Germline trimming cut 4 bases from V and 0 bases from J; bases unmatched to any gene: 19. The CDR3 is 20 amino acids. CDR1 is LNHDA, CDR2 SQIVND, per germline (reference sequence). The CDR3 region is CASSTTSGGGLGMGSYEQYF. CDR3 DNA sequence: TGTGCCAGTAGTACGACTAGCGGAGGGGGACTTGGAATGGGCTCCTACGAGCAGTACTTC.

The CDR3 DNA sequence: TGCGCCAGCAGCCAAGTCCGAGGGTCCTATGGCTACACCTTC. Amino acids: CASSQVRGSYGYTF. The chain has TRBV4-1 and TRBJ1-2; D is ambiguous. The germline CDR1 and CDR2 sequences are MGHRA and YSYEKL. Deletions cut 1 base from V and 4 bases from J, with 10 bases between. CDR3 length equals 14 residues.

In its sample, this clone was seen once. This rearrangement joins TRBV7-2 to TRBJ1-5, with D possibly matching TRBD1 (5 bases). Trimming removed 4 bases at V and 5 bases at J, with 12 bases between. There are 14 residues in the CDR3. Germline values: CDR1 SGHTA, CDR2 FQGNSA. The CDR3 loop is CASSSRGWDQPQHF. In DNA, the CDR3 is TGTGCCAGCAGCTCAAGGGGTTGGGATCAGCCCCAGCATTTT.

The V call is TRBV25-1, the J call TRBJ1-4; D unclear. This CDR3 spans 15 amino acids. Trimming cost V 1 base and J 5 bases, with 11 bases left between them. The V gene's germline CDR1 is MGHDK and CDR2 SYGVNS. The CDR3 region is CASSESAGGNEKLFF. CDR3 nucleotide sequence: TGTGCCAGCAGTGAATCGGCAGGTGGAAATGAAAAACTGTTTTTT.

The J gene is TRBJ2-1, the V gene TRBV2, with a tentative D call TRBD1 (6 bases). The CDR3 contains 12 residues. CDR1 and CDR2 (germline): SNHLY, FYNNEI. V was shortened by 1 base and J by 13 bases, with 11 bases between the two germline ends. This chain's CDR3 is CASSEEGTRQFF. The CDR3 DNA sequence: TGTGCCAGCAGTGAAGAGGGGACACGTCAGTTCTTC.

The chain uses TRBV7-2 and TRBJ2-2; possible D gene TRBD2, 5 bases. The germline V gene has CDR1 SGHTA and CDR2 FQGNSA. The CDR3 totals 16 residues. The V end lost 2 bases, the J end lost 5 bases, and 15 bases lay between the germline ends. CDR3 amino acids: CASSLKRAGTTGELFF. CDR3 coding DNA: TGTGCCAGCAGCTTAAAGAGGGCCGGCACGACCGGGGAGCTGTTTTTT. The full variable domain, in which reference TRBV7-2 and TRBJ2-2 provide the parts outside the CDR3, is GAGVSQSPSNKVTEKGKDVELRCDPISGHTALYWYRQSLGQGLEFLIYFQGNSAPDKSGLPSDRFSAERTGGSVSTLTIQRTQQEDSAVYLCASSLKRAGTTGELFFGEGSRLTVL.

CDR3 nucleotides: TGTGCCAGCTTCGTCGGAGAAACGAGCAATCAGCCCCAGCATTTT. Translated, it gives CASFVGETSNQPQHF. The J gene is TRBJ1-5, the V gene TRBV28; D is unresolved. Germline values: CDR1 MDHEN, CDR2 SYDVKM. This CDR3 comprises 15 residues. The V end lost 8 bases, the J end lost 1 base, and 15 bases lay between the germline ends.

Points on this clone: Additional DNA sequences in this sample encode the identical CDR3. The rearrangement links TRBV9 to TRBJ2-1, with D possibly being TRBD2 (5 bases). This CDR3 spans 13 amino acids. Germline CDR1 reads SGDLS; CDR2 reads YYNGEE. V shed 0 bases and J shed 7 bases, with 8 bases lying between them. Here the CDR3 DNA reads TGTGCCAGCAGCGTAGCTACGGGGAATGAGCAGTTCTTC. Translating gives CASSVATGNEQFF.

The chain combines TRBV5-4 with TRBJ2-1; a possible D gene is TRBD2 (6 bases). Germline V gene data show CDR1 as SGHNT and CDR2 as YYREEE (reference sequence). The CDR3 runs 15 residues. Trimming removed 1 base from V and 0 bases from J, with 8 bases in between. The DNA for the CDR3 is TGTGCCAGCAGCTTGCCCGGGAGCTCCTACAATGAGCAGTTCTTC. It is translated as CASSLPGSSYNEQFF.

The chain employs TRBV6-1 and TRBJ2-7; 7 nucleotides match TRBD2. V was clipped by 0 bases and J by 3 bases; unmatched bases: 5. Germline loops: CDR1 MNHNS, CDR2 SASEGT. This CDR3 region has 15 residues. The CDR3 loop is CASSEAPGLVYEQYF. The CDR3 region has the DNA TGTGCCAGCAGTGAAGCCCCAGGACTAGTCTACGAGCAGTACTTC.

Remarks on this clone: At the DNA level, this CDR3 is encoded by other sequences in the same sample as well. V and J are TRBV7-2 and TRBJ1-1; no clear D. The CDR3 is 12 residues long. CDR1 and CDR2 (germline): SGHTA, FQGNSA. V was clipped by 1 base and J by 5 bases, with 5 bases between them. This chain's CDR3 is CASSLVRTEAFF. Here the CDR3 DNA reads TGTGCCAGCAGCTTAGTCAGGACTGAAGCTTTCTTT.